The T cell receptor beta chain described here comes from a study of PD-L1 blockade in urothelial cancer. Produced via immunoSEQ multiplex PCR; TCRdb's table is partial and in-frame only. This table has 100,000 to 150,000 clones, approximately 84% appearing once. Time point described: pretreatment peripheral blood. V was shortened by 5 bases and J by 8 bases, with 21 bases between the two germline ends. The V gene's germline CDR1 is MNHEY and CDR2 SVGAGI. The CDR3 spans 15 residues. The source is a man in his fifties or sixties with urothelial cancer. The material was PBMCs, obtained around atezolizumab (anti-PD-L1) treatment. The chain uses TRBV6-5 and TRBJ1-2; D may be TRBD1 (5 bases). This CDR3 is CASSGLGRGWYGYTF. DNA of the CDR3: TGTGCCAGCAGTGGATTGGGGAGGGGTTGGTACGGCTACACCTTC.